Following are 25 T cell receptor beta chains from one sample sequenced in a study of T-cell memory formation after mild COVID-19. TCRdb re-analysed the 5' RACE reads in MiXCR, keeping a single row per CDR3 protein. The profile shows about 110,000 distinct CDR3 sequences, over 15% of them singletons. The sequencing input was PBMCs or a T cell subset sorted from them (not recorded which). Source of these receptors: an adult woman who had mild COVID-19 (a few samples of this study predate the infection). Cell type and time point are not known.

CDR3 sequence: CASSQVQYHEQYF. CDR3 DNA: TGCGCCAGCAGCCAAGTACAGTACCACGAGCAGTACTTC. V gene TRBV4-1 combines with J gene TRBJ2-7; D remains unclear. CDR1 and CDR2 (germline): MGHRA, YSYEKL. V lost 1 base and J lost 5, with 9 bases in between. The CDR3 spans 13 residues.

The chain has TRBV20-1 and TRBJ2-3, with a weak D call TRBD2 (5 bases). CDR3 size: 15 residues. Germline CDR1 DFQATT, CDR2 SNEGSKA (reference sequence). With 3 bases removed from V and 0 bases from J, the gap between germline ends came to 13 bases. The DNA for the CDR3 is TGCAGTGCTAGCTTATCCGGGAAGAGCACAGATACGCAGTATTTT. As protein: CSASLSGKSTDTQYF.

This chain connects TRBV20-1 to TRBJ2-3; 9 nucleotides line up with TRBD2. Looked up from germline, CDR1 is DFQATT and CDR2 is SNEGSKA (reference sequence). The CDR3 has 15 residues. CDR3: CFPGQIGGGADTQYF. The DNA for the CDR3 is TGCTTCCCTGGACAGATCGGCGGGGGGGCAGATACGCAGTATTTT.

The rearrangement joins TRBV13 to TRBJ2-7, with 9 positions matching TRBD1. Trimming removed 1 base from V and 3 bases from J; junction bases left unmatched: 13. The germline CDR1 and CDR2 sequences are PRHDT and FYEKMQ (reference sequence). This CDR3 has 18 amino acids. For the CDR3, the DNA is TGTGCCAGCAGCTTAGAGGCCGACAGGGGGACAGTAGTCTACGAGCAGTACTTC. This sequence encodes CASSLEADRGTVVYEQYF. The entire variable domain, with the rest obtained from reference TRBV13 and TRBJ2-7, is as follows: AAGVIQSPRHLIKEKRETATLKCYPIPRHDTVYWYQQGPGQDPQFLISFYEKMQSDKGSIPDRFSAQQFSDYHSELNMSSLELGDSALYFCASSLEADRGTVVYEQYFGPGTRLTVT.

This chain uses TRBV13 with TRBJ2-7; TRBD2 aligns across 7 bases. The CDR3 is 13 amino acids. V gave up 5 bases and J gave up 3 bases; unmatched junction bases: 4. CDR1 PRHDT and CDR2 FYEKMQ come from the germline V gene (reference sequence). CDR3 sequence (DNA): TGTGCCAGCAGCACTACTAGCGACTACGAGCAGTACTTC. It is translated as CASSTTSDYEQYF.

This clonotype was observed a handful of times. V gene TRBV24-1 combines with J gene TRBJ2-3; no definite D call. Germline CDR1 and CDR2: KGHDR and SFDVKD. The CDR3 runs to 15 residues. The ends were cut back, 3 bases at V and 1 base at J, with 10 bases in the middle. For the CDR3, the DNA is TGTGCCACCAGTGATCCTCACCACGGCACAGATACGCAGTATTTT. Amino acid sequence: CATSDPHHGTDTQYF.

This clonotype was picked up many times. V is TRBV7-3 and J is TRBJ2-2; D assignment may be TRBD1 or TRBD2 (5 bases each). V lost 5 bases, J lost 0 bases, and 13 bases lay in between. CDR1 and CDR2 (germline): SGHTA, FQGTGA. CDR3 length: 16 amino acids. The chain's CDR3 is CASSPTGRANTGELFF. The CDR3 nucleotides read TGTGCCAGCAGCCCGACGGGACGGGCGAACACCGGGGAGCTGTTTTTT.

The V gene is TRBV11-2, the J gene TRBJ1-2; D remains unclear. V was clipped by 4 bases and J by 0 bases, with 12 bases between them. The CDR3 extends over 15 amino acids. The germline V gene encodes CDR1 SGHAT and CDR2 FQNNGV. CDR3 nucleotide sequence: TGTGCCAGCAGCTCTAGTCTGAGAACTAACTATGGCTACACCTTC. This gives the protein CASSSSLRTNYGYTF.

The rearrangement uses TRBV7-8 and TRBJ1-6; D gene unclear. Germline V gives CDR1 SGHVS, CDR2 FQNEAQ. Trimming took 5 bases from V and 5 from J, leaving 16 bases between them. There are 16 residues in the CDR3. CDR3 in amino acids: CASSTRTEGNNSPLHF. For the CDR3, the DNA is TGTGCCAGCAGCACCCGGACGGAGGGCAATAATTCACCCCTCCACTTT.

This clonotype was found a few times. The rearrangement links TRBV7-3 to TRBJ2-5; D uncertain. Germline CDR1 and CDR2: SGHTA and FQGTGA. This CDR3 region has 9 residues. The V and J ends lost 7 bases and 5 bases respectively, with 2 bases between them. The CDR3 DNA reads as TGTGCCAGCAAGGAGACCCAGTACTTC. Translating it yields CASKETQYF.

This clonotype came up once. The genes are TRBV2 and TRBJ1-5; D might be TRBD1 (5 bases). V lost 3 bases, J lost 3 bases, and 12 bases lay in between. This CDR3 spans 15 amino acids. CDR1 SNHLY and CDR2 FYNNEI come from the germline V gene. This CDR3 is CASSEGQGLNQPQHF. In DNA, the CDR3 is TGTGCCAGCAGTGAGGGCCAGGGCCTCAATCAGCCCCAGCATTTT.

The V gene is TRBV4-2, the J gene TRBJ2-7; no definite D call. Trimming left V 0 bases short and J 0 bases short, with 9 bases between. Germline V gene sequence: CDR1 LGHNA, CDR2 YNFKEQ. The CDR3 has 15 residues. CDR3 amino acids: CASSQDMGYSYEQYF. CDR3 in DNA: TGTGCCAGCAGCCAAGATATGGGGTACTCCTACGAGCAGTACTTC.

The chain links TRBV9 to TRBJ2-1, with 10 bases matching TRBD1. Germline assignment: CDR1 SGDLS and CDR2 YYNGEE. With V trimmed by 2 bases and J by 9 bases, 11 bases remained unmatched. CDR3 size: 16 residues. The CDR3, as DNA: TGTGCCAGCAGCGTTGGGGGACAGGGGCTCCTCGGTGAGCAGTTCTTC. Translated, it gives CASSVGGQGLLGEQFF.

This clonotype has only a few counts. The CDR3 spells CASSHPGAGDGAGELFF. DNA of the CDR3: TGCGCCAGCAGCCATCCCGGCGCGGGGGACGGGGCCGGGGAGCTGTTTTTT. The V and J genes are TRBV4-1 and TRBJ2-2; the match to TRBD2 covers 7 bases. The CDR3 length is 17 residues. From germline, CDR1 is MGHRA and CDR2 YSYEKL. V gave up 3 bases and J gave up 6 bases; unmatched junction bases: 13.

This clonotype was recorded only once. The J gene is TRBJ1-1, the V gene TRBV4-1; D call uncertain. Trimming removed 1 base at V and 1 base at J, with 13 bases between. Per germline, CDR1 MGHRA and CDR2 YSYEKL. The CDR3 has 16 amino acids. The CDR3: CASSQGGSAPNTEAFF. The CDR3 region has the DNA TGCGCCAGCAGCCAAGGTGGGTCAGCCCCGAACACTGAAGCTTTCTTT.

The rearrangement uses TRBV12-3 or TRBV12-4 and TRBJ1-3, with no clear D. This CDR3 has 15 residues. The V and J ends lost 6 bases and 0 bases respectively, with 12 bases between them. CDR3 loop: CASRPDIPSGNTIYF. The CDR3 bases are TGTGCCAGCAGACCCGACATCCCCTCTGGAAACACCATATATTTT.

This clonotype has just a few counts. CDR3: CSVEDFGTGGLEQYF. The CDR3 DNA reads as TGCAGCGTTGAAGATTTCGGGACAGGGGGGCTAGAGCAGTACTTC. The chain carries TRBV29-1 and TRBJ2-7, with 11 bases aligning to TRBD1. V trimming: 0 bases; J trimming: 7 bases; junction bases outside the gene matches: 8. Per germline, CDR1 SQVTM and CDR2 ANQGSEA. The CDR3 covers 15 residues.

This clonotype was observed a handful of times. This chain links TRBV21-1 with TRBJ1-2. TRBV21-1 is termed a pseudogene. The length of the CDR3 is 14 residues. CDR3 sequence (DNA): TGTGCCAGCAGCAAAGGGGCTGAGAACTATGGCTACACCTTC. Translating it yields CASSKGAENYGYTF.

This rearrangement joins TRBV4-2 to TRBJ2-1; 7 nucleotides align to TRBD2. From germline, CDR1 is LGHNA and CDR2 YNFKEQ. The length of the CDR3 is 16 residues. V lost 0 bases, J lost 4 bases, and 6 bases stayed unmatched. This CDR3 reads CASSQDTGGMYNEQFF. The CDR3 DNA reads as TGTGCCAGCAGCCAAGATACGGGAGGTATGTACAATGAGCAGTTCTTC.

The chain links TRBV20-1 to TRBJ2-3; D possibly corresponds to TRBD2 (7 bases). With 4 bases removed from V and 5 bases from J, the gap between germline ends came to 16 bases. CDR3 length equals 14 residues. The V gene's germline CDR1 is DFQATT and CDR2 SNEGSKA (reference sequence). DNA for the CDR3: TGCAGTGCTAACGAGTTGGGGGGGCAAGATACGCAGTATTTT. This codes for CSANELGGQDTQYF.

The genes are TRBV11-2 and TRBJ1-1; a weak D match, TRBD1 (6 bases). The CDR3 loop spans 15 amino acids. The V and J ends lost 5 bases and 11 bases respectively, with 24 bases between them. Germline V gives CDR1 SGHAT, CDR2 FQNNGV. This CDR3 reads CASSPHVRQDQDAFF. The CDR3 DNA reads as TGTGCCAGCAGCCCCCACGTACGACAGGATCAGGACGCTTTCTTT. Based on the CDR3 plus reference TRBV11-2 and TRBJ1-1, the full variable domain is EAGVAQSPRYKIIEKRQSVAFWCNPISGHATLYWYQQILGQGPKLLIQFQNNGVVDDSQLPKDRFSAERLKGVDSTLKIQPAKLEDSAVYLCASSPHVRQDQDAFFGQGTRLTVV.

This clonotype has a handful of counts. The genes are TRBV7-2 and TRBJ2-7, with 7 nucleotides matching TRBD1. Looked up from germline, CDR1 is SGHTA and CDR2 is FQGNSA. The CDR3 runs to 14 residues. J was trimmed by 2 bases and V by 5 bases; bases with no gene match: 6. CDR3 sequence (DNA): TGTGCCAGCAGCCACCGGGACAGTGCCTACGAGCAGTACTTC. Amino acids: CASSHRDSAYEQYF. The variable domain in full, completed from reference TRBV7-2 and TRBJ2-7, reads GAGVSQSPSNKVTEKGKDVELRCDPISGHTALYWYRQSLGQGLEFLIYFQGNSAPDKSGLPSDRFSAERTGGSVSTLTIQRTQQEDSAVYLCASSHRDSAYEQYFGPGTRLTVT.

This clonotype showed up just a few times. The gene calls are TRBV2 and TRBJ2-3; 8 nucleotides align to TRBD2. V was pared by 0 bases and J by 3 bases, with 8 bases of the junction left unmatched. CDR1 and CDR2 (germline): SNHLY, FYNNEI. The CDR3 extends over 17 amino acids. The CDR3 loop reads CASSEATQRGLTDTQYF. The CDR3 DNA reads TGTGCCAGCAGTGAAGCGACCCAGCGGGGGCTTACAGATACGCAGTATTTT.

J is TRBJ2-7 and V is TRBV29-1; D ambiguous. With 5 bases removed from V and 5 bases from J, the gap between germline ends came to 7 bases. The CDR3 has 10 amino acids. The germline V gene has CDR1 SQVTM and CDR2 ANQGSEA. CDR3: CSVSDHEQYF. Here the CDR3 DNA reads TGCAGCGTTTCCGACCACGAGCAGTACTTC.

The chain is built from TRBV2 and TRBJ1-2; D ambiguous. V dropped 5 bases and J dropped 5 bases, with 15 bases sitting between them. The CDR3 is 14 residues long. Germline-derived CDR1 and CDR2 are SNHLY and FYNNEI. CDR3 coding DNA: TGTGCCAGCAGTCCCCCGACATCGCGTTATGGCTACACCTTC. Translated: CASSPPTSRYGYTF.